The T cell receptor (beta chain) under discussion was sequenced for a study of blood T cell repertoires in COVID-19. About the study: From the United States, Italy and Spain came samples of acute and convalescent COVID-19. The cDNA or gDNA used as material had been derived from T cells, B-cell-depleted T cells, or PBMCs.

Trimming stripped 1 base from V and 0 bases from J, with 6 bases between. Germline V gene sequence: CDR1 MNHNS, CDR2 SASEGT. The CDR3 covers 14 residues. Sequenced by immunoSEQ multiplex PCR; TCRdb stores in-frame clones only, minus some. The sample has about 400,000 clones, 86% seen once; the top ten hold almost 1.5%. This receptor was identified in a woman aged 25-40 years with active or convalescent COVID-19. The rearrangement joins TRBV6-1 to TRBJ1-1; D ambiguous. Sequenced sample: peripheral blood. CDR3 nucleotides: TGTGCCAGCAGTGAAGACAATCTGAACACTGAAGCTTTCTTT. Translated: CASSEDNLNTEAFF.